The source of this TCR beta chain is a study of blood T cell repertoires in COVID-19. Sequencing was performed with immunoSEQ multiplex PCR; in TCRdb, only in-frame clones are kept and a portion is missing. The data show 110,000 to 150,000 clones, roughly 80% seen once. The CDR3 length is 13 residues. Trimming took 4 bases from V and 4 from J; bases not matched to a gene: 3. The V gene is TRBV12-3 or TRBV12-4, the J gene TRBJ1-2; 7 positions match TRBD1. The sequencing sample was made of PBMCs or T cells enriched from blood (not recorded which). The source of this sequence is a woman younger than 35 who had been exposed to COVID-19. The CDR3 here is CASSSGQSYGYTF. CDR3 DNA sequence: TGTGCCAGCAGTTCGGGACAGAGCTATGGCTACACCTTC.